The clone carrying this TCR beta chain was picked up one time. This record comes from a study of T cell responses to AZD1222 COVID-19 vaccine. V shed 8 bases and J 6 bases; nucleotides not matched to a gene: 4. The CDR3 spans 13 residues. CDR1 and CDR2 (germline): SGHDN, FVKESK. The repertoire was sequenced with immunoSEQ multiplex PCR; TCRdb's copy has only in-frame clones and lacks some. This table has under 200,000 clones, approximately 91% appearing once. The sequence was obtained from an adult in good health. The chain joins TRBV14 to TRBJ2-3; 11 nucleotides line up with TRBD2. Sample: peripheral blood, taken on day 0 of AZD1222 vaccination. In nucleotides, the CDR3 is TGTGCCAGCCGCATAGCGGGAGGGGATACGCAGTATTTT. As protein: CASRIAGGDTQYF.